The entry below describes one TCR beta chain. The antigen is not known. Here immunoSEQ multiplex PCR was the method, and the copy in TCRdb shows in-frame clones only, minus some. Seen here are some 10,000 clones, 82% observed once, and the top ten hold about 0.92%. The data were obtained in a study of follicular helper T cells after annual influenza vaccination. Study-level findings and limits: Each annual vaccination recalled recurring oligoclonal ICOS+CD38+ cTfh clonotypes. Just roughly 9-23% of cells analyzed had recovered productive TCRB sequences. ICOS+CD38+ cTfh clonality tracked population frequency, and its change tracked circulating plasmablast change.

Sorted blood CD4 subsets were sequenced before and after adults received seasonal inactivated influenza vaccine. The V gene's germline CDR1 is MNHNS and CDR2 SASEGT. V was clipped by 5 bases and J by 2 bases, with 16 bases between them. The CDR3 extends over 15 amino acids. The sample here was CXCR5- memory CD4+ T cells sorted from blood, taken 6 weeks after influenza vaccination. The rearrangement uses TRBV6-1 and TRBJ2-7; the D is unclear. The clonotype was recovered from an adult who received the influenza vaccine. CDR3 region: CASSQPGHPAYEQYF. CDR3 nucleotides: TGTGCCAGCAGTCAACCGGGTCACCCAGCCTACGAGCAGTACTTC.